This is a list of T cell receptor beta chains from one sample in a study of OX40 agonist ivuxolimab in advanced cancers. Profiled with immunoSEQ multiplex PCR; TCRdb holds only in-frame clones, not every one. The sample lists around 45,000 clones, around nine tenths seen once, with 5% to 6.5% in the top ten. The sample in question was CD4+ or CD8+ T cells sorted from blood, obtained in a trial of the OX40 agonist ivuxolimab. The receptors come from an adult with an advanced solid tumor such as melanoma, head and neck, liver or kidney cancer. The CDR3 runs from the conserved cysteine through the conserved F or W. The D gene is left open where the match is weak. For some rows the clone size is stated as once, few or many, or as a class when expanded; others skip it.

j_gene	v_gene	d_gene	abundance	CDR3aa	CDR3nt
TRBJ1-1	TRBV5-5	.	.	CASSFQGSTEAFF	TGTGCCAGCAGCTTCCAGGGATCCACTGAAGCTTTCTTT
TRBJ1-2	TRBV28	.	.	CASTSLEHVFGYGYTF	TGTGCCAGCACCTCCCTGGAACACGTTTTTGGGTATGGCTACACCTTC
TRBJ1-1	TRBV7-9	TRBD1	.	CASSQDDRGPEAFF	TGTGCCAGCTCGCAAGATGACAGGGGGCCTGAAGCTTTCTTT
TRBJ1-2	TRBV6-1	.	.	CASSEFNPAIYGYTF	TGTGCCAGCAGTGAATTTAACCCTGCTATCTATGGCTACACCTTC
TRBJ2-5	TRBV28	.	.	CASRPRQGLGETQYF	TGTGCCAGCAGGCCAAGACAGGGACTAGGAGAGACCCAGTACTTC
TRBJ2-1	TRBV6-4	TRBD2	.	CASSESGGSYNEQFF	TGTGCCAGCAGTGAGAGCGGGGGGTCTTACAATGAGCAGTTCTTC
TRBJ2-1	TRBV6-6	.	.	CATSGPKQFF	TGTGCCACCTCCGGGCCGAAGCAGTTCTTC
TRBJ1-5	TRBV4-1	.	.	CASSQWTVNQPQHF	TGCGCCAGCAGCCAATGGACAGTCAATCAGCCCCAGCATTTT
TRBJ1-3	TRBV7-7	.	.	CASSFSPGEDTIYF	TGTGCCAGCAGCTTTAGTCCAGGGGAGGACACCATATATTTT
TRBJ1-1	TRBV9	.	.	CASSVGAEAFF	TGTGCCAGCAGCGTAGGGGCAGAAGCTTTCTTT
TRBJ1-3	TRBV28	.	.	CASSLQGYGNTIYF	TGTGCCAGCAGTTTACAGGGTTACGGAAACACCATATATTTT
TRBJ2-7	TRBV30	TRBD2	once	CAGTSGRAYEQYF	TGTGCCGGAACTAGCGGGAGGGCCTACGAGCAGTACTTC
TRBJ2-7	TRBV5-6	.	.	CASSLTGVSYEQYF	TGTGCCAGCAGCTTGACGGGAGTCAGCTACGAGCAGTACTTC
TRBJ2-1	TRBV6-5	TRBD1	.	CASNPQGPSYNEQFF	TGTGCCAGCAACCCACAGGGGCCCTCCTACAATGAGCAGTTCTTC
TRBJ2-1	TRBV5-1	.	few	CASSFGVGNEQFF	TGCGCCAGCAGCTTTGGAGTTGGCAATGAGCAGTTCTTC
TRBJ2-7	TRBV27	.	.	CAFLSQGRTYEQYF	TGTGCCTTCCTATCCCAGGGGAGAACCTACGAGCAGTACTTC
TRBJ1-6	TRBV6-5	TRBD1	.	CASRTGQGFNSPLHF	TGTGCCAGCAGGACGGGACAGGGGTTTAATTCACCCCTCCACTTT
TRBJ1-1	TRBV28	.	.	CASSFPGMNTEAFF	TGTGCCAGCAGTTTCCCAGGCATGAACACTGAAGCTTTCTTT
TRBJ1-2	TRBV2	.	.	CASSERPASYGYTF	TGTGCCAGCAGTGAAAGGCCTGCCTCCTATGGCTACACCTTC
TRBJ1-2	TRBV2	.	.	CASSGDNNYGYTF	TGTGCCAGCAGTGGGGACAATAACTATGGCTACACCTTC
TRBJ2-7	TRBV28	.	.	CASSTYDITYEQYF	TGTGCCAGCAGTACCTATGACATAACCTACGAGCAGTACTTC
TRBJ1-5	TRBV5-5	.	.	CASSLVLNNQPQHF	TGTGCCAGCAGCTTGGTTCTGAACAATCAGCCCCAGCATTTT
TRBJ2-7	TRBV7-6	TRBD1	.	CASSHPGQGTYEQYF	TGTGCCAGCAGCCACCCAGGACAGGGCACCTACGAGCAGTACTTC
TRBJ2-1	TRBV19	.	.	CASSIRAAGEQFF	TGTGCCAGTAGTATTCGGGCGGCCGGGGAGCAGTTCTTC
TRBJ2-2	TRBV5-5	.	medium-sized	CASKEGPNTGELFF	TGTGCCAGCAAAGAGGGCCCGAACACCGGGGAGCTGTTTTTT
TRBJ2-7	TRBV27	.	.	CASSLPPNEQYF	TGTGCCAGCAGTTTACCCCCCAACGAGCAGTACTTC
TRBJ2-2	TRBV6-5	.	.	CASSYSNTGELFF	TGTGCCAGCAGTTACTCTAACACCGGGGAGCTGTTTTTT
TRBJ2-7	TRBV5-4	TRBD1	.	CASSPGTGGFEQYF	TGTGCCAGCAGTCCCGGGACAGGGGGTTTCGAGCAGTACTTC
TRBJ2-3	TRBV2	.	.	CASSGASDTHTDTQYF	TGTGCCAGCAGTGGGGCTAGCGATACCCACACAGATACGCAGTATTTT
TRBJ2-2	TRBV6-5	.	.	CASSFEDSPNTGELFF	TGTGCCAGCAGTTTCGAGGACAGCCCGAACACCGGGGAGCTGTTTTTT
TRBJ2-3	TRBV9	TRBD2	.	CASSTGGGADTQYF	TGTGCCAGCAGCACCGGTGGGGGGGCAGATACGCAGTATTTT
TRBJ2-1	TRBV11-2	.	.	CASSLDQRGFNYNEQFF	TGTGCCAGCAGCTTAGATCAGAGGGGGTTTAACTACAATGAGCAGTTCTTC
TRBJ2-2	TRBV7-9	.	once	CASSPRQVTGELFF	TGTGCCAGCAGCCCCCGACAGGTCACCGGGGAGCTGTTTTTT
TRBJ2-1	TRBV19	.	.	CASSKTSSVSSYNEQFF	TGTGCCAGTAGTAAGACCTCTAGCGTGAGCTCCTACAATGAGCAGTTCTTC
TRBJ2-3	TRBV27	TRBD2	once	CASQPGLAGRTDTQYF	TGTGCCAGTCAGCCGGGACTAGCGGGCCGCACAGATACGCAGTATTTT
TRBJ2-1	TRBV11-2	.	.	CASSFLSGTRSEQFF	TGTGCCAGCAGCTTCCTCTCCGGGACCCGATCTGAGCAGTTCTTC
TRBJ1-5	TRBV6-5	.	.	CASGQPLNQPQHF	TGTGCCAGCGGACAGCCATTGAATCAGCCCCAGCATTTT
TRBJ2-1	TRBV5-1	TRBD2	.	CASSRTSAGANEQFF	TGCGCCAGCAGCAGGACTAGCGCGGGGGCCAATGAGCAGTTCTTC
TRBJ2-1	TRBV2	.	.	CASNLAAYNEQFF	TGTGCCAGCAATTTAGCGGCCTACAATGAGCAGTTCTTC
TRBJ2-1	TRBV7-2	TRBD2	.	CASSLTSGQNNEQFF	TGTGCCAGCAGCTTGACTAGCGGGCAGAACAATGAGCAGTTCTTC